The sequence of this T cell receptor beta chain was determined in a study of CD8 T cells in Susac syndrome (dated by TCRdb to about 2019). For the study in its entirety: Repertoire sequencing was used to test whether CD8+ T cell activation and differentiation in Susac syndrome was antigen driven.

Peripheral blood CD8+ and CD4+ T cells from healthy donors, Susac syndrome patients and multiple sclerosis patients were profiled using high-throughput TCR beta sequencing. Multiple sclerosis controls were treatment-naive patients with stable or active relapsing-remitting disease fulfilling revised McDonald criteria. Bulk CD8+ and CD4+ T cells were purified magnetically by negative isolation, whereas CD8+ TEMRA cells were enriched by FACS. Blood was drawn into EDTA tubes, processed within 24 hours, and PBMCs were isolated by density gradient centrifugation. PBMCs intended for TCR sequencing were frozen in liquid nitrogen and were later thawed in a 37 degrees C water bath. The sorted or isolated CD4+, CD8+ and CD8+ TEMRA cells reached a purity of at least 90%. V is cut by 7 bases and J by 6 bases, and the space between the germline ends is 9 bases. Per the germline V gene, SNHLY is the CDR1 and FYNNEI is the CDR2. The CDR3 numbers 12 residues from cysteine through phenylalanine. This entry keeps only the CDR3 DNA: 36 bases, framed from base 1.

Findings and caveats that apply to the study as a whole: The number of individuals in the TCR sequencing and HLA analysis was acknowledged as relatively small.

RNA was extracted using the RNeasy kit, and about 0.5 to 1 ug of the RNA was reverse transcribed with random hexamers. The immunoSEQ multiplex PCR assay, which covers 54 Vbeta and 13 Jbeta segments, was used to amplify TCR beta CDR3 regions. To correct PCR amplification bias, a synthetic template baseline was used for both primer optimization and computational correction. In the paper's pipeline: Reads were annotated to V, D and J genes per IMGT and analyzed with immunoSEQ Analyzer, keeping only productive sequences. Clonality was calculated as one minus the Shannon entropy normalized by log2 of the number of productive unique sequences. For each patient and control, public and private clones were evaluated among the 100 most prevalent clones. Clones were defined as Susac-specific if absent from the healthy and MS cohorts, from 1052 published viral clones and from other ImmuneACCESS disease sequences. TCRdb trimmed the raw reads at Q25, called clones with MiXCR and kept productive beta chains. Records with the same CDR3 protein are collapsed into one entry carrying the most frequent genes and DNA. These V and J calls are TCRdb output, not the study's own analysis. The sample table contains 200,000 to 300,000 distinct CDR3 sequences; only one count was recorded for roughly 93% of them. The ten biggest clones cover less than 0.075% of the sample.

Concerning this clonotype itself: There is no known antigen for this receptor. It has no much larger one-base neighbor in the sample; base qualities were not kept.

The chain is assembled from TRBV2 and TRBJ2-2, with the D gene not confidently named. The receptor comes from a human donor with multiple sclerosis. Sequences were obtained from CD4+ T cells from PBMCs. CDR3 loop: CASTYLAGELFF. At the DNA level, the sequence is TGTGCCAGCACCTACCTTGCCGGGGAGCTGTTTTTT. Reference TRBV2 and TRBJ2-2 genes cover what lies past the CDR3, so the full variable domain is EPEVTQTPSHQVTQMGQEVILRCVPISNHLYFYWYRQILGQKVEFLVSFYNNEISEKSEIFDDQFSVERPDGSNFTLKIRSTKLEDSAMYFCASTYLAGELFFGEGSRLTVL.